This record looks at one T cell receptor (beta chain) sequence and its context. No antigen is known for it. This specimen comes from a study of blood T cells in healthy people across ages. Regarding the study as a whole: There was a strong correlation between TCR beta diversity and naive T cell percentage. In older individuals, TCR beta diversity per million T cells was lower, falling roughly linearly with age. Leaving the PBMCs unsorted stopped any conclusive comparison of naive versus antigen-experienced cells.

Germline CDR1 LNHNV, CDR2 YYDKDF (reference sequence). The CDR3 consists of 14 residues. V gave up 2 bases and J gave up 2 bases, with 8 bases separating them. Primers used in a second PCR of about 7 to 12 cycles were a sample-barcoded 5' primer and a J-beta primer mix. CDR3-containing paired-end reads numbering at least 2.5 million came from each sample. TCRdb recomputed calls from the 5' RACE reads with MiXCR, one row per CDR3 protein. In the table there are about 730,000 distinct CDR3 sequences, more than 40% of which are singletons. The chain couples TRBV15 to TRBJ2-3, with D uncertain. Sequencing used blood. The clonotype originates from an older woman in good health. CDR3 bases: TGTGCCACCAGCAGACCTTCGGCCACAGATACGCAGTATTTT. This encodes CATSRPSATDTQYF.